The 27 T cell receptor beta chains listed next were all sequenced from one sample in a study of a mutant IDH1 vaccine in newly diagnosed glioma. Assay used: immunoSEQ multiplex PCR; TCRdb lists only in-frame clones, some missing. This repertoire shows 56,000 or so clones, over 70% found once; its top ten account for 5.3%. These receptors have no identified antigens. Documented time point: week 47, end of study. Topical imiquimod was applied with each vaccine dose, which held 300 ug of mutant IDH1 20-mer peptide. The sequences come from PBMCs, collected from a glioma patient whose treatment included an IDH1 peptide vaccine. The source is a man aged 45-60 years with glioma.

This chain joins TRBV6-1 and TRBJ2-7, with 10 bases aligning to TRBD1. This CDR3 has 13 residues. V dropped 8 bases and J dropped 0; count of bases not matched to a gene: 1. Germline assignment: CDR1 MNHNS and CDR2 SASEGT. CDR3 region: CASGTGDSYEQYF. CDR3 DNA sequence: TGTGCCAGCGGGACAGGGGACTCCTACGAGCAGTACTTC.

This clone was detected only a few times. The chain recombines TRBV4-1 with TRBJ2-3; 7 nucleotides align to TRBD2. V gave up 5 bases and J gave up 2 bases; unmatched junction bases: 10. The CDR3 runs 16 residues. Germline CDR1 MGHRA, CDR2 YSYEKL. In DNA, the CDR3 is TGCGCCAGCAGCGCCTCTAGGGGAGGGGACACAGATACGCAGTATTTT. Its protein is CASSASRGGDTDTQYF.

The chain links TRBV5-4 to TRBJ1-2; 8 bases map to TRBD1. CDR1 and CDR2 from the germline V gene are SGHNT and YYREEE (reference sequence). V shed 2 bases and J 2 bases; nucleotides not matched to a gene: 5. The CDR3 length is 15 residues. Here the CDR3 reads CASSFWDRSNYGYTF. The CDR3 DNA follows: TGTGCCAGCAGCTTTTGGGACAGGTCGAACTATGGCTACACCTTC.

This sequence joins TRBV5-4 and TRBJ2-5; 10 nucleotides align to TRBD2. This CDR3 contains 15 residues. With 0 bases clipped from V and 7 bases from J, the junction kept 6 bases outside the gene matches. Germline V lookup: CDR1 SGHNT, CDR2 YYREEE (reference sequence). The CDR3 nucleotides are TGTGCCAGCAGCTTGGTCACCCAGCGGGGGGGGACCCAGTACTTC. It encodes CASSLVTQRGGTQYF.

The V and J genes are TRBV2 and TRBJ2-3; perhaps TRBD1 as D (5 bases). Germline lookup yields CDR1 SNHLY and CDR2 FYNNEI. The length of the CDR3 is 14 residues. V lost 7 bases and J 3 bases, leaving 14 bases between the germline ends. The CDR3 loop is CASIRSQGTDTQYF. In nucleotides, the CDR3 is TGTGCCAGCATCCGGTCGCAGGGAACAGATACGCAGTATTTT.

This chain links TRBV5-1 with TRBJ2-1, with TRBD1 matching over 9 bases. Trimming cost V 3 bases and J 2 bases; bases outside gene matches: 3. CDR3 size: 15 residues. In germline, CDR1 is SGHRS, CDR2 YFSETQ. The CDR3 region is CASSYGTGTYNEQFF. The CDR3 region has the DNA TGCGCCAGCAGCTACGGGACAGGGACCTACAATGAGCAGTTCTTC. Looking up the rest from reference TRBV5-1 and TRBJ2-1 gives the full variable domain: KAGVTQTPRYLIKTRGQQVTLSCSPISGHRSVSWYQQTPGQGLQFLFEYFSETQRNKGNFPGRFSGRQFSNSRSEMNVSTLELGDSALYLCASSYGTGTYNEQFFGPGTRLTVL.

The chain carries TRBV5-1 and TRBJ1-1, with TRBD1 matching 7 bases. The CDR3 has 15 residues. Unmatched junction bases numbered 2, after V lost 0 bases and J lost 0 bases. Germline V CDR1 and CDR2: SGHRS, YFSETQ. The CDR3 region has the DNA TGCGCCAGCAGCTTGGTAGGGGGCCTGAACACTGAAGCTTTCTTT. Translated, it gives CASSLVGGLNTEAFF.

This clone turned up a few times. The chain employs TRBV30 and TRBJ2-1; 7 bases are shared with TRBD1. The germline V gene encodes CDR1 GTSNPN and CDR2 SVGIG (reference sequence). Trimming at V came to 1 base and at J to 6 bases, leaving 9 bases not matched to a gene. The CDR3 spans 15 residues. CDR3 residues: CAWSGLTGLGNEQFF. CDR3 in DNA: TGTGCCTGGAGTGGGTTGACAGGGTTAGGCAATGAGCAGTTCTTC. The whole variable domain, filled in from reference TRBV30 and TRBJ2-1, reads SQTIHQWPATLVQPVGSPLSLECTVEGTSNPNLYWYRQAAGRGLQLLFYSVGIGQISSEVPQNLSASRPQDRQFILSSKKLLLSDSGFYLCAWSGLTGLGNEQFFGPGTRLTVL.

The gene calls are TRBV7-2 and TRBJ2-6; perhaps D is TRBD1 or TRBD2 (6 bases each). CDR1 and CDR2 from the germline V gene are SGHTA and FQGNSA. Trimming shortened V by 5 bases and J by 4 bases, and 9 bases separated the two germline ends. This CDR3 has 14 amino acids. The CDR3 coding sequence is TGTGCCAGCAGCAGGGGGGACGGGGCCAACGTCCTGACTTTC. Protein product: CASSRGDGANVLTF.

This chain links TRBV14 with TRBJ1-2; D ambiguous. Germline loops: CDR1 SGHDN, CDR2 FVKESK. V gave up 3 bases and J gave up 6 bases, with 17 bases separating them. This CDR3 is 15 amino acids long. CDR3 residues: CASSQLDRGSDGYTF. The CDR3 DNA reads as TGTGCCAGCAGCCAGCTGGATCGCGGCTCGGATGGCTACACCTTC.

The genes are TRBV6-1 and TRBJ1-2; TRBD1 might be the D (5 bases). Trimming cost V 7 bases and J 8 bases, with 20 bases left between them. This CDR3 region has 14 residues. The germline CDR1 and CDR2 sequences are MNHNS and SASEGT. The CDR3 loop reads CASTWVGGEGGYTF. CDR3 DNA sequence: TGTGCCAGCACTTGGGTGGGGGGGGAGGGCGGCTACACCTTC.

The J gene is TRBJ2-3, the V gene TRBV2, with 7 bases that match TRBD1. CDR3 length equals 17 residues. Per the germline V gene, CDR1 is SNHLY and CDR2 is FYNNEI. V was clipped by 4 bases and J by 0 bases; unmatched bases: 10. CDR3 region: CASSVVRGQVSTDTQYF. The CDR3 DNA reads as TGTGCCAGCAGTGTTGTAAGGGGGCAGGTTAGCACAGATACGCAGTATTTT.

This rearrangement joins TRBV5-4 to TRBJ2-7; 7 bases match TRBD1. J was trimmed by 7 bases and V by 0 bases; bases with no gene match: 13. Germline CDR1 is SGHNT and CDR2 is YYREEE (reference sequence). This CDR3 comprises 16 residues. The CDR3 loop reads CASSLDLVGTADEQYF. The CDR3, as DNA: TGTGCCAGCAGCTTGGATCTTGTAGGGACAGCCGATGAGCAGTACTTC.

This clone was picked up one time. The CDR3 DNA follows: TGTGCCAGCAGCCCCGGGGATTCGCCCTATGGCTACACCTTC. This codes for CASSPGDSPYGYTF. The chain couples TRBV5-4 to TRBJ1-2; D is undetermined. CDR1 is SGHNT and CDR2 is YYREEE in the germline V gene (reference sequence). V was clipped by 4 bases and J by 4 bases, with 14 bases between them. The CDR3 contains 14 residues.

This sequence joins TRBV30 and TRBJ1-5, with D possibly matching TRBD1 (5 bases). This CDR3 contains 14 residues. V shed 2 bases and J shed 2 bases, with 10 bases lying between them. The germline V gene has CDR1 GTSNPN and CDR2 SVGIG (reference sequence). CDR3 residues: CAWSQGGGNQPQHF. CDR3 bases: TGTGCCTGGAGTCAGGGCGGCGGCAATCAGCCCCAGCATTTT.

The genes are TRBV7-2 and TRBJ2-2; no clear D gene. The CDR3 is 12 residues long. V shed 1 base and J shed 3 bases, with 0 bases lying between them. CDR1 and CDR2 from the germline V gene are SGHTA and FQGNSA. The CDR3 DNA reads as TGTGCCAGCAGCTTAGACACCGGGGAGCTGTTTTTT. Protein product: CASSLDTGELFF.

The sample holds many counts of this clone. The chain employs TRBV6-1 and TRBJ2-3; D unclear. CDR3 length equals 13 residues. Germline CDR1 and CDR2: MNHNS and SASEGT. V shed 1 base and J shed 3 bases, with 5 bases lying between them. The CDR3 nucleotides are TGTGCCAGCAGTGAAGAACTTACAGATACGCAGTATTTT. Amino acids: CASSEELTDTQYF.

The J gene is TRBJ1-1, the V gene TRBV5-6; D gene ambiguous. Germline CDR1 SGHDT, CDR2 YYEEEE. This CDR3 is built from 15 residues. Between the trimmed V and J ends, which lost 1 base and 1 base, there was a span of 11 bases. CDR3 coding DNA: TGTGCCAGCAGCTTGATTTGGGCATCGAACACTGAAGCTTTCTTT. Its protein is CASSLIWASNTEAFF.

This chain uses TRBV14 with TRBJ1-2, with D hard to call. Germline CDR1 is SGHDN and CDR2 is FVKESK. The CDR3 is 14 residues long. Trimming removed 1 base at V and 6 bases at J, with 12 bases between. The CDR3, as DNA: TGTGCCAGCAGCCAAGTTGGTCAAACTGATGGCTACACCTTC. Amino acid sequence: CASSQVGQTDGYTF.

This rearrangement joins TRBV4-3 to TRBJ2-6; D unclear. CDR1 is LGHNA and CDR2 is YSLEER in the germline V gene. The length of the CDR3 is 15 residues. V lost 2 bases and J lost 1, with 6 bases in between. The CDR3 spells CASSQLGSGANVLTF. Written as DNA, the CDR3 is TGCGCCAGCAGCCAACTGGGGTCTGGGGCCAACGTCCTGACTTTC.

The gene calls are TRBV5-4 and TRBJ1-6; D may be TRBD1 (6 bases). Germline V gene data show CDR1 as SGHNT and CDR2 as YYREEE (reference sequence). CDR3 length: 13 residues. With 4 bases removed from V and 12 bases from J, the gap between germline ends came to 14 bases. The CDR3 sequence: CASSRGQNQPLHF. CDR3 bases: TGTGCCAGCAGCCGTGGACAGAACCAACCCCTCCACTTT.

The V and J genes are TRBV6-5 and TRBJ1-2, with 8 bases identical to TRBD1. The CDR3 length is 12 residues. CDR1 and CDR2 from the germline V gene are MNHEY and SVGAGI. V lost 6 bases, J lost 8 bases, and 5 bases stayed unmatched. Here the CDR3 reads CASSPRGPGYTF. The DNA for the CDR3 is TGTGCCAGCAGCCCCAGGGGGCCGGGCTACACCTTC.

J is TRBJ2-3 and V is TRBV2; D is unresolved. Trimming removed 6 bases at V and 0 bases at J, with 13 bases between. This CDR3 contains 15 residues. Germline V gene sequence: CDR1 SNHLY, CDR2 FYNNEI. The CDR3 DNA reads as TGTGCCAGCAGCCGACAAGAAACTAGCACAGATACGCAGTATTTT. Its protein is CASSRQETSTDTQYF.

This clone showed up just a few times. CDR3 sequence (DNA): TGTGCCAGCAGTAACACAGGGGGCACTGAAGCTTTCTTT. It specifies CASSNTGGTEAFF. This rearrangement joins TRBV11-1 to TRBJ1-1; TRBD1 matches 8 bases. The V gene's germline CDR1 is SGHAT and CDR2 FQDESV (reference sequence). With V trimmed by 6 bases and J by 4 bases, 4 bases remained unmatched. CDR3 length: 13 residues. Filled out from reference TRBV11-1 and TRBJ1-1, the complete variable domain reads EAEVAQSPRYKITEKSQAVAFWCDPISGHATLYWYRQILGQGPELLVQFQDESVVDDSQLPKDRFSAERLKGVDSTLKIQPAELGDSAMYLCASSNTGGTEAFFGQGTRLTVV.

This sequence joins TRBV7-9 and TRBJ1-1; D perhaps matches TRBD1 (6 bases). The CDR3 consists of 14 residues. Deletions cut 3 bases from V and 4 bases from J, with 12 bases between. CDR1 and CDR2 (germline): SEHNR, FQNEAQ (reference sequence). The DNA of the CDR3 is TGTGCCAGCAGCTTTAGGGAGGGGGGCACTGAAGCTTTCTTT. Protein: CASSFREGGTEAFF.

The genes are TRBV4-3 and TRBJ1-1; TRBD1 matches at 8 bases. The length of the CDR3 is 14 residues. J gave up 5 bases and V 3 bases, and 5 bases lay outside the gene matches. The germline gives CDR1 LGHNA, CDR2 YSLEER. Written as DNA, the CDR3 is TGCGCCAGCAGCCAGACTGGACAGGGTACTGAAGCTTTCTTT. It yields the protein CASSQTGQGTEAFF.

In this sample, this clone turned up a few times. The CDR3 nucleotides are TGTGCCAGCAGCTCAGGACTGTACGCCTACGAGCAGTACTTC. This translates into CASSSGLYAYEQYF. The chain has TRBV5-4 and TRBJ2-7; the D gene is possibly TRBD2 (5 bases). This CDR3 is 14 amino acids long. CDR1 is SGHNT, CDR2 YYREEE, per germline (reference sequence). Deletions cut 3 bases from V and 2 bases from J, with 12 bases between.